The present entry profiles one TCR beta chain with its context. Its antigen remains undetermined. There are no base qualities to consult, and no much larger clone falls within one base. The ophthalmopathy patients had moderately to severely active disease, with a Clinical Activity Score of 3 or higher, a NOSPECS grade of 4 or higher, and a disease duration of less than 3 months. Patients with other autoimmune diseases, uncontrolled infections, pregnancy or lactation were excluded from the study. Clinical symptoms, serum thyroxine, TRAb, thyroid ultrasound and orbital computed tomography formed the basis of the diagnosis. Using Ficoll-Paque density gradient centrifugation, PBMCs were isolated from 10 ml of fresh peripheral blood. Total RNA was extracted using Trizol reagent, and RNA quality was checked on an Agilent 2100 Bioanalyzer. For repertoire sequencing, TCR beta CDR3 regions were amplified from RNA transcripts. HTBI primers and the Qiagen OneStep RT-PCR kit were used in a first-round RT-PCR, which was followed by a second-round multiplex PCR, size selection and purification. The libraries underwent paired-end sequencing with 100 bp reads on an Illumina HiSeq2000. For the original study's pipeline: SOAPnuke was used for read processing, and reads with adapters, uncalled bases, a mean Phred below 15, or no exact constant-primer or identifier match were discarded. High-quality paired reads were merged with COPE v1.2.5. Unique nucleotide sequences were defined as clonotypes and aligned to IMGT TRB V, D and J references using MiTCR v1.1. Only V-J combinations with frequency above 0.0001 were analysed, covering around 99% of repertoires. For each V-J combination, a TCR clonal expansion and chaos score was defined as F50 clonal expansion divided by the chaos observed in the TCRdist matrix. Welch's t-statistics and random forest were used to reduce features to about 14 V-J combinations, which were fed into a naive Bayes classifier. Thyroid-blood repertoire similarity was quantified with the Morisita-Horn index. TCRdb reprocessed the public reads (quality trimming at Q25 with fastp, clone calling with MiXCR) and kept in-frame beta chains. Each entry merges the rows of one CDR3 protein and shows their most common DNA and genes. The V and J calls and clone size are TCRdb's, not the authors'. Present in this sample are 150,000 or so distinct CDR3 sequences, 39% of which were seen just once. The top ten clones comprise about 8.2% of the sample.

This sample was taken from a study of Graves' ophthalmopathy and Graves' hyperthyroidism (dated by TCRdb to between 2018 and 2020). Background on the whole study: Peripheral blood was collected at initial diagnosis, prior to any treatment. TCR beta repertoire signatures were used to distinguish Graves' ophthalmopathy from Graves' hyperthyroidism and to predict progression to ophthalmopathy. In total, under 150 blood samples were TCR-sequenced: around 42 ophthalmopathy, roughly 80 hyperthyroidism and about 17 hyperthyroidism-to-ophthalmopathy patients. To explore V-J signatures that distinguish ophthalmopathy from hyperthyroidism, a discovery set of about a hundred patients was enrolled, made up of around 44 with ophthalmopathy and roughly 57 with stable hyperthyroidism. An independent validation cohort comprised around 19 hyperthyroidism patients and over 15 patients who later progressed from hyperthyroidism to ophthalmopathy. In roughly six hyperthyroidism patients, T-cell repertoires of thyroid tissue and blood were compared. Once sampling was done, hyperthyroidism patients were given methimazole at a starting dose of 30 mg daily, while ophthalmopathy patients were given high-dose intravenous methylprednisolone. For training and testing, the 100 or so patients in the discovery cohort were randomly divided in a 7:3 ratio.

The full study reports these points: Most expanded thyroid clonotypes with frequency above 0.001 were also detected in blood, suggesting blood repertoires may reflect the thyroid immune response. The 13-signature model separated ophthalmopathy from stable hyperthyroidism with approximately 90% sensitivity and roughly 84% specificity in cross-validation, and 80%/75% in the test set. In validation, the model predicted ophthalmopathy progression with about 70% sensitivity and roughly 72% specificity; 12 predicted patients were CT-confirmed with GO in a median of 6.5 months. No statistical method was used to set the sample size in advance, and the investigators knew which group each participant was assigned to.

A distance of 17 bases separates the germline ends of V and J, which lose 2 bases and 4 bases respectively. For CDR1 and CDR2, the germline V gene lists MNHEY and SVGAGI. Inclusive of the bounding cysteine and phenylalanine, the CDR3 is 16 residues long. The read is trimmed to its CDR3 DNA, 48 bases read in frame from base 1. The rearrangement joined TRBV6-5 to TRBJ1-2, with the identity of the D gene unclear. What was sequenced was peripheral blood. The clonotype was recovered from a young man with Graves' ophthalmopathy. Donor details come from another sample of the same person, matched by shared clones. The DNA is TGTGCCAGCAGTTACAAGTTTCGGTACCAGGCCTATGGCTACACCTTC. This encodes CASSYKFRYQAYGYTF.